Reported below is one T cell receptor beta chain. V dropped 6 bases and J dropped 0 bases, with 13 bases sitting between them. Germline values: CDR1 SNHLY, CDR2 FYNNEI. The CDR3 totals 15 residues. The data originate from a study of T cell responses to AZD1222 COVID-19 vaccine. Libraries were prepared by immunoSEQ multiplex PCR; TCRdb keeps only in-frame clonotypes and omits some of them. The profile shows 170,000 or so clones, 88% of them singletons. The chain is built from TRBV2 and TRBJ2-3; D remains ambiguous. Material: peripheral blood, obtained 28 days after the second AZD1222 dose. The receptor comes from an adult who received the AZD1222 COVID-19 vaccine. The chain's CDR3 is CASRALGTSTDTQYF. The CDR3 region has the DNA TGTGCCAGCAGAGCCCTTGGAACTAGCACAGATACGCAGTATTTT.